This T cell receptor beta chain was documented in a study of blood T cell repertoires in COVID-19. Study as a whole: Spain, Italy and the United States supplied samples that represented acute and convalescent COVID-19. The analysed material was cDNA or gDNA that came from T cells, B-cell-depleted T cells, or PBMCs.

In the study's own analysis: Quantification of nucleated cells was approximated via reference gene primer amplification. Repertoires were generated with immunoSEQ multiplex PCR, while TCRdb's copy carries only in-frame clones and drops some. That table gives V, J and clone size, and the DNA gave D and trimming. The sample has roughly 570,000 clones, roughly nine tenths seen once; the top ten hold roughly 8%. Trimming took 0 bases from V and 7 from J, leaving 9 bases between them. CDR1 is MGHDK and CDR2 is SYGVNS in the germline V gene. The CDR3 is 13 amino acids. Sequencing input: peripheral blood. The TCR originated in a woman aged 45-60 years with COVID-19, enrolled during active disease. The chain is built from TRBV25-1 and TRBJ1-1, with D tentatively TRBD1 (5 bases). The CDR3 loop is CASSEYRGSEAFF. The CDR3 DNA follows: TGTGCCAGCAGTGAATATAGGGGCAGTGAAGCTTTCTTT.